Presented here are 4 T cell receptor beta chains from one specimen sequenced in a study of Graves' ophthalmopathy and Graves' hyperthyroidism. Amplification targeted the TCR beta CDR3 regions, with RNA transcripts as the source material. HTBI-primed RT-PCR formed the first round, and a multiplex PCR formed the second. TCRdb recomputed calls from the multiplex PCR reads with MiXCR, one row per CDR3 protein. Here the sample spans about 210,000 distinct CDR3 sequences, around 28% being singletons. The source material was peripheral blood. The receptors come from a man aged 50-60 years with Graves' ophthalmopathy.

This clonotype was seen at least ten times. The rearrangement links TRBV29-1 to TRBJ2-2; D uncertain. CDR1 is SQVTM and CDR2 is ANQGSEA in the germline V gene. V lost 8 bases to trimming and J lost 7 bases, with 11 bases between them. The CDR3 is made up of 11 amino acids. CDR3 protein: CSSYVGGELFF. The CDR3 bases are TGCAGCTCCTACGTTGGCGGGGAGCTGTTTTTT.

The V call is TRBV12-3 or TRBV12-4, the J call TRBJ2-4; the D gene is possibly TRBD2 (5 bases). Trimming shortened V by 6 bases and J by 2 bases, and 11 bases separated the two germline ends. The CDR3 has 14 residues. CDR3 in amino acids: CASRALGTKNIQYF. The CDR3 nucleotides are TGTGCCAGCAGGGCCCTCGGGACCAAAAACATTCAGTACTTC.

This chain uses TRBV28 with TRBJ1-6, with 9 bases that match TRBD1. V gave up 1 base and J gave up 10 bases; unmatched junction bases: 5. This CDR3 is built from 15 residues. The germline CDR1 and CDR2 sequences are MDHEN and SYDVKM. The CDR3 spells CASSLFGQGRSPLHF. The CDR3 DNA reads TGTGCCAGCAGTTTATTCGGACAGGGGAGATCACCCCTCCACTTT.

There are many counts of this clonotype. The CDR3 DNA reads TGTGCCTGGAGTCCAACGGGGCCGAGAACGAACACCGGGGAGCTGTTTTTT. This encodes CAWSPTGPRTNTGELFF. This chain connects TRBV30 to TRBJ2-2; either TRBD1 or TRBD2 may supply D (5 bases each). V was trimmed by 2 bases and J by 0 bases, leaving 16 bases between them. Germline-derived CDR1 and CDR2 are GTSNPN and SVGIG (reference sequence). This CDR3 has 17 amino acids.